Listed below are T cell receptor beta chains from one sample, sequenced in a study of control samples from healthy donors and cancer patients. Sequenced by immunoSEQ multiplex PCR; TCRdb stores in-frame clones only, minus some. The sample comprises 150,000 to 200,000 clones, 91% of which are singletons, and roughly 1.6% rests with the top ten. Sequencing was carried out using blood. The source of these receptors is a woman between 25 and 40 years old in good health. CDR3s include the opening cysteine and the closing phenylalanine or tryptophan. The D gene is left open where the match is weak.

V	D	J	DNA	CDR3
TRBV4-2	-	TRBJ2-7	TGTGCCAGCAGCCAACTCCTAGCTGCATTCTACGAGCAGTACTTC	CASSQLLAAFYEQYF
TRBV24-1	-	TRBJ2-3	TGTGCCACCAGTGATTTTGGGGGGCTGGCAGATACGCAGTATTTT	CATSDFGGLADTQYF
TRBV11-2	-	TRBJ1-1	TGTGCCAGCAGCTTAGGTACAGGAACTGAAGCTTTCTTT	CASSLGTGTEAFF
TRBV11-2	-	TRBJ2-4	TGTGCCAGCAGCTTAGATTCTAGCTCCATCAAAAACATTCAGTACTTC	CASSLDSSSIKNIQYF
TRBV7-2	TRBD2	TRBJ2-7	TGTGCCAGCAGCTTTAGCGGGGGGGCCTCCGAGCAGTACTTC	CASSFSGGASEQYF
TRBV7-9	TRBD2	TRBJ2-2	TGTGCCAGCAGCTTAGGGCTAGCGGGAACCGGGGAGCTGTTTTTT	CASSLGLAGTGELFF
TRBV6-5	-	TRBJ1-5	TGTGCCAGCAGCCCAGGGGATGGGAATCAGCCCCAGCATTTT	CASSPGDGNQPQHF
TRBV19	-	TRBJ1-5	TGTGCCAGTAGACCGGGACACAATAGCAATCAGCCCCAGCATTTT	CASRPGHNSNQPQHF
TRBV7-6	-	TRBJ2-1	TGTGCCAGCAGCTTAGTGGCCGGAGCCTCCTACAATGAGCAGTTCTTC	CASSLVAGASYNEQFF
TRBV4-1	TRBD2	TRBJ2-3	TGCGCCAGCAGCCAACCGGGACTAGCGGGGGGGACAACAGATACGCAGTATTTT	CASSQPGLAGGTTDTQYF
TRBV5-1	-	TRBJ2-5	TGCGCCAGCAGCTTGGTCTCGGCAGGGGTGGGGGAGACCCAGTACTTC	CASSLVSAGVGETQYF